This passage covers 15 T cell receptor beta chains from one sample sequenced in a study of OX40 agonist ivuxolimab in advanced cancers. Clones were sequenced by immunoSEQ multiplex PCR, and TCRdb holds only the in-frame ones, with some missing. The table lists 60,000 to 85,000 clones, about nine tenths of them singletons. Specimen: CD4+ or CD8+ T cells sorted from blood, collected in a trial of the OX40 agonist ivuxolimab. These receptor sequences come from an adult with an advanced solid tumor such as melanoma, head and neck, liver or kidney cancer.

This clone appeared a few times. This rearrangement joins TRBV6-1 to TRBJ2-1; TRBD2 matches at 8 bases. This CDR3 has 14 amino acids. With V trimmed by 6 bases and J by 7 bases, 8 bases remained unmatched. Looked up from germline, CDR1 is MNHNS and CDR2 is SASEGT. The CDR3 region has the DNA TGTGCCAGCAGGCGGGAGGCCCGGATGAATGAGCAGTTCTTC. Protein: CASRREARMNEQFF.

This chain uses TRBV28 with TRBJ2-1, with 7 bases fitting TRBD2. The germline gives CDR1 MDHEN, CDR2 SYDVKM. The CDR3 covers 16 residues. J lost 0 bases, V lost 4 bases, and 6 bases had no gene match. CDR3 DNA sequence: TGTGCCAGCAGTTCCCTGGGGGGGAGCTCCTACAATGAGCAGTTCTTC. This encodes CASSSLGGSSYNEQFF.

The chain is built from TRBV5-1 and TRBJ1-2, with TRBD1 matching 9 bases. Trimming at V came to 0 bases and at J to 8 bases, leaving 5 bases not matched to a gene. Germline V CDR1 and CDR2: SGHRS, YFSETQ. The CDR3 runs to 14 residues. CDR3 sequence: CASSLGGQGVGYTF. DNA for the CDR3: TGCGCCAGCAGCTTGGGGGGACAGGGAGTCGGCTACACCTTC.

The chain recombines TRBV6-4 with TRBJ2-3; maybe TRBD1 (5 bases). Germline V CDR1 and CDR2: MRHNA, SNTAGT. The CDR3 extends over 13 amino acids. V was shortened by 8 bases and J by 6 bases, with 15 bases between the two germline ends. The CDR3 nucleotides are TGTGCCAGCGGTCGGACACCCTGGGATACGCAGTATTTT. Encoded protein: CASGRTPWDTQYF.

The rearrangement uses TRBV15 and TRBJ2-1, with TRBD2 matching over 10 bases. With 0 bases clipped from V and 8 bases from J, the junction kept 10 bases outside the gene matches. The CDR3 is 17 residues long. CDR1 LNHNV and CDR2 YYDKDF come from the germline V gene (reference sequence). The CDR3 protein is CATSRDTAAGGQDEQFF. The CDR3 DNA reads TGTGCCACCAGCAGAGATACGGCAGCGGGGGGGCAAGATGAGCAGTTCTTC.

This chain uses TRBV19 with TRBJ1-1; 9 bases align to TRBD1. V shed 4 bases, J shed 0 bases, and the junction held 6 bases outside the gene matches. The CDR3 spans 16 residues. Germline CDR1 reads LNHDA; CDR2 reads SQIVND (reference sequence). As DNA, the CDR3 is TGTGCCAGTAGTAGAGACAGGGGGATCATGAACACTGAAGCTTTCTTT. Its translation: CASSRDRGIMNTEAFF.

This clone was detected only a few times. The chain carries TRBV13 and TRBJ1-6; weak D call: TRBD1 (6 bases). The CDR3 contains 14 residues. Germline V gene lookup returns CDR1 PRHDT and CDR2 FYEKMQ (reference sequence). Trimming took 5 bases from V and 11 from J, leaving 16 bases between them. Here the CDR3 reads CASSPDSRYPPLHF. As DNA, the CDR3 is TGTGCCAGCAGCCCGGACAGCAGGTATCCACCCCTCCACTTT.

The rearrangement uses TRBV11-2 and TRBJ2-7; D is perhaps TRBD1 or TRBD2 (6 bases each). Germline V gene data show CDR1 as SGHAT and CDR2 as FQNNGV. This CDR3 region has 14 residues. The germline V and J ends were trimmed by 6 bases and 1 base, with 13 bases remaining between them. The CDR3 nucleotides read TGTGCCAGCAGAAAGGGGGGCCCTTCCTACGAGCAGTACTTC. It encodes CASRKGGPSYEQYF.

The chain combines TRBV6-5 with TRBJ2-7; TRBD1 matches at 8 bases. The junction had 10 bases not matched to a gene; V was cut back by 6 bases and J by 3 bases. CDR1 is MNHEY, CDR2 SVGAGI, per germline. This CDR3 is 15 amino acids long. Here the CDR3 DNA reads TGTGCCAGCAGGCGAGGGGGGACAGGTAGCTACGAGCAGTACTTC. It translates to CASRRGGTGSYEQYF.

The sample holds a few counts of this clone. The V and J genes are TRBV5-4 and TRBJ1-1; 7 bases align to TRBD1. With V trimmed by 7 bases and J by 1 base, 7 bases remained unmatched. CDR1 is SGHNT and CDR2 is YYREEE in the germline V gene (reference sequence). The CDR3 is 14 residues long. CDR3 protein: CASWRDSSNTEAFF. Here the CDR3 DNA reads TGTGCCAGCTGGAGGGACAGTTCGAACACTGAAGCTTTCTTT.

Points on this clone: In the same sample, other DNA sequences code for this CDR3. This chain connects TRBV7-9 to TRBJ2-2, with no clear D. This CDR3 region has 13 residues. Trimming pared 7 bases from V and 0 bases from J, leaving 6 bases between. Germline lookup yields CDR1 SEHNR and CDR2 FQNEAQ (reference sequence). The CDR3 sequence: CASTETNTGELFF. The CDR3 DNA sequence: TGTGCCAGCACAGAAACGAACACCGGGGAGCTGTTTTTT.

The chain combines TRBV15 with TRBJ2-7; D is uncertain. The CDR3 extends over 15 amino acids. The V gene's germline CDR1 is LNHNV and CDR2 YYDKDF (reference sequence). V lost 0 bases and J lost 1, with 10 bases in between. The CDR3 is CATSRDAVGSYEQYF. CDR3 nucleotides: TGTGCCACCAGCAGAGACGCGGTGGGTTCCTACGAGCAGTACTTC.

The chain links TRBV4-2 to TRBJ2-1; 9 nucleotides line up with TRBD2. The CDR3 has 16 amino acids. V trimming: 3 bases; J trimming: 8 bases; junction bases outside the gene matches: 11. From germline, CDR1 is LGHNA and CDR2 YNFKEQ. The CDR3 sequence is CASSQASGAPPHEQFF. CDR3 DNA: TGTGCCAGCAGCCAGGCTAGCGGGGCTCCGCCCCATGAGCAGTTCTTC.

V gene TRBV5-1 combines with J gene TRBJ2-7; 7 positions agree with TRBD1. Germline V gives CDR1 SGHRS, CDR2 YFSETQ. J lost 9 bases, V lost 2 bases, and 5 bases had no gene match. The CDR3 spans 12 residues. CDR3 nucleotides: TGCGCCAGCAGCTTAACAGGGGCTGCGCAGTACTTC. Translated, it gives CASSLTGAAQYF.

The genes are TRBV11-1 and TRBJ1-1; no clear D. The CDR3 runs to 15 residues. Trimming removed 6 bases at V and 0 bases at J, with 14 bases between. Per the germline V gene, CDR1 is SGHAT and CDR2 is FQDESV (reference sequence). The CDR3 sequence is CASRSGGGLNTEAFF. The CDR3 DNA is TGTGCCAGCAGGTCGGGAGGAGGATTGAACACTGAAGCTTTCTTT.